This T cell receptor (beta chain) was observed in a study of identifying expanded T cells in peripheral blood. Healthy donors had no documented immune events, such as infections, while sampled. Measured with immunoSEQ multiplex PCR; TCRdb has only the in-frame clones, and not every one. The sample lists about 63,000 clones; about 80% were seen once. Trimming removed 0 bases from V and 1 base from J, with 12 bases in between. CDR1 is SGHVS and CDR2 is FQNEAQ in the germline V gene. The CDR3 is 17 amino acids. The clonotype was recovered from a person aged 18 to 70 in good health. The sample comprised blood. The chain recombines TRBV7-8 with TRBJ2-2, with TRBD2 as a possible D gene (5 bases). The CDR3 nucleotides are TGTGCCAGCAGCTTAGCGCCGGCGGGTGTGAACACCGGGGAGCTGTTTTTT. Its protein is CASSLAPAGVNTGELFF. Looking up the rest from reference TRBV7-8 and TRBJ2-2 gives the full variable domain: GAGVSQSPRYKVAKRGQDVALRCDPISGHVSLFWYQQALGQGPEFLTYFQNEAQLDKSGLPSDRFFAERPEGSVSTLKIQRTQQEDSAVYLCASSLAPAGVNTGELFFGEGSRLTVL.